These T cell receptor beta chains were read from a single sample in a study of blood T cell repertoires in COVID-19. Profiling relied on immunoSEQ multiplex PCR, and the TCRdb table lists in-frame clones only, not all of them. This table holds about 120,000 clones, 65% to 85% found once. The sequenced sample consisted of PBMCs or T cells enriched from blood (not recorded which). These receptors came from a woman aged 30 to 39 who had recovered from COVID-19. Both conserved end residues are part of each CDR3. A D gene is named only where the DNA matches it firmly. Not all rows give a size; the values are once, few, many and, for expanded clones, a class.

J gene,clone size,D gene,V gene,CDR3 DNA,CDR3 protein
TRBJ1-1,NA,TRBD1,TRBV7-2,TGTGCCAGCAGCACAAGGACAGGGGGGAGGACTGAAGCTTTCTTT,CASSTRTGGRTEAFF
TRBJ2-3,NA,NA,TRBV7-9,TGTGCCAGCAGTATAGCAGATACGCAGTATTTT,CASSIADTQYF
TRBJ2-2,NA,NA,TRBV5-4,TGTGCCAGCAGCTTGGGGGTCGGGACCGGGGAGCTGTTTTTT,CASSLGVGTGELFF
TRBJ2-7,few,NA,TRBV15,TGTGCCACCAGCGCACGCATCACTCGGAAGGACACCTACGAGCAGTACTTC,CATSARITRKDTYEQYF
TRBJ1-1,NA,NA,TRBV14,TGTGCCAGCAGCCAAGACCTCAGTCCGAACACTGAAGCTTTCTTT,CASSQDLSPNTEAFF
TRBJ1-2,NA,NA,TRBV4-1,TGCGCCAGCAGCCCCCAACAAGACAGTGTCTATGGCTACACCTTC,CASSPQQDSVYGYTF
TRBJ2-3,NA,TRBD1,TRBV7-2,TGTGCCAGCAGCTCGCGACAGGGAAGGAGAGATACGCAGTATTTT,CASSSRQGRRDTQYF
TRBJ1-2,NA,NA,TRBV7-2,TGTGCCAGCAGCTTAGGGGGCTTCGGAGACTATGGCTACACCTTC,CASSLGGFGDYGYTF
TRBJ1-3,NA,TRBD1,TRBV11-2,TGTGCCAGCAGCTTAGCCGGGACAGGGTATTCTGGAAACACCATATATTTT,CASSLAGTGYSGNTIYF
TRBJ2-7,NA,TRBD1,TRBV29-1,TGCAGCGCTGGGACAGGGGACTCCTACGAGCAGTACTTC,CSAGTGDSYEQYF
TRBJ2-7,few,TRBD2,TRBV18,TGTGCCAGCTCACCGAGGACTAGCGGGGCCTACGAGCAGTACTTC,CASSPRTSGAYEQYF
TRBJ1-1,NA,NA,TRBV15,TGTGCCACCAGCGCAAGACAGCCGAACACTGAAGCTTTCTTT,CATSARQPNTEAFF
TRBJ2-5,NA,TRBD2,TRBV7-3,TGTGCCAGCAGGGAGGCCCCTAGCGGACAAGAGACCCAGTACTTC,CASREAPSGQETQYF
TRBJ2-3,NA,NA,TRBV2,TGTGCCAGCATCTCTACCGCCCGGACAGACAGAATAGAATACACAGATACGCAGTATTTT,CASISTARTDRIEYTDTQYF
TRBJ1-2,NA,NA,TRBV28,TGTGCCAGCGGAAACAGGCTCAGGGATCCCTATGGCTACACCTTC,CASGNRLRDPYGYTF
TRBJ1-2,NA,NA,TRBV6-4,TGTGCCAGCAGTGACAGGGGGAACTATGGCTACACCTTC,CASSDRGNYGYTF
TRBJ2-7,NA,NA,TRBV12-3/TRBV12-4,TGTGCCAGCAAGGCCCTTGGGGCCGAGCAGTACTTC,CASKALGAEQYF
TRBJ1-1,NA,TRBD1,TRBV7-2,TGTGCCAGCAGCTCCGGACAGGGGGCACCTACTCGCACTGAAGCTTTCTTT,CASSSGQGAPTRTEAFF
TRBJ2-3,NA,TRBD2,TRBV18,TGTGCCAGCTCCCTAGCGGGAGGAAGCACAGATACGCAGTATTTT,CASSLAGGSTDTQYF
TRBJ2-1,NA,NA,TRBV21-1,TGTGCCACCCCCCTTGCCGGGGACATCCCCTACAATGAGCAGTTCTTC,CATPLAGDIPYNEQFF
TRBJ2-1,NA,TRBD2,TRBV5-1,TGCGCCAGCAGCGAGAGCGGGGACTCCTACAATGAGCAGTTCTTC,CASSESGDSYNEQFF
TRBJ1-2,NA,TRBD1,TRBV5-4,TGTGCCAGCAGCCCTGGACAGGGCGGCTATGGCTACACCTTC,CASSPGQGGYGYTF
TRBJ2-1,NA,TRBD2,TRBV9,TGTGCCAGCAGCGTATCTCCCGGAATTAGCGGGGGATCTACCTACAATGAGCAGTTCTTC,CASSVSPGISGGSTYNEQFF
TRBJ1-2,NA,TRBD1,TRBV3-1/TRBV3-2,TGTGCCAGCAGCCAACATACAGGGGACGTGGAGTACTATGGCTACACCTTC,CASSQHTGDVEYYGYTF
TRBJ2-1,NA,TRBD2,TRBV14,TGTGCCAGCAGCCGGACTAGCGCTCAGTTCTTC,CASSRTSAQFF
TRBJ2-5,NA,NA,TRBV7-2,TGTGCCAGCAGCCAAGGGCGTTCTACCCGGGGGACCCAGTACTTC,CASSQGRSTRGTQYF
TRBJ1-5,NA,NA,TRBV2,TGTGCCAGCAGTTCACAGGGTCAGCCCCAGCATTTT,CASSSQGQPQHF
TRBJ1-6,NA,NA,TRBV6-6,TGTGCCAGCACCTCGACAGGTTCCAATTCACCCCTCCACTTT,CASTSTGSNSPLHF
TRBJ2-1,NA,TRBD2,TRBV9,TGTGCCAGCAGCGCCCTCCAGACTAGCGGGGGTGAGCAGTTCTTC,CASSALQTSGGEQFF
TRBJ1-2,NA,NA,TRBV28,TGTGCCAGCAGTTTACTATCCCCACCCGGCTACACCTTC,CASSLLSPPGYTF
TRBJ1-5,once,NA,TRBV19,TGTGCCAGTAGTTTCGAATCCGGCCGGGGGAATAGCAATCAGCCCCAGCATTTT,CASSFESGRGNSNQPQHF
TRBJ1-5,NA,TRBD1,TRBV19,TGTGCCAGTAGTAGACAGGGAAATGGCAATCAGCCCCAGCATTTT,CASSRQGNGNQPQHF
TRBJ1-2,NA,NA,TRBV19,TGTGCCAGTACGACCGGCGGCTATGGCTACACCTTC,CASTTGGYGYTF
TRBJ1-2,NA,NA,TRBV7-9,TGTGCCAGCAGCTTAGAGACAGCCAACTATGGCTACACCTTC,CASSLETANYGYTF
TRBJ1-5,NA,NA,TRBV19,TGTGCCACCGACCAGGGCCCCAATCAGCCCCAGCATTTT,CATDQGPNQPQHF
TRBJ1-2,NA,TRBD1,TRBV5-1,TGCGCCAGCAGCTTGGACAGGGGCTATGGCTACACCTTC,CASSLDRGYGYTF
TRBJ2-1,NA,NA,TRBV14,TGTGCCAGCAGCCGGTTGGGCTCCACCTCTTCTCAGCAGTTCTTC,CASSRLGSTSSQQFF
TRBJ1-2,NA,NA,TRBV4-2,TGTGCCAGCAGCCAAGAGCTCCGGGGGATGGCTAACTATGGCTACACCTTC,CASSQELRGMANYGYTF
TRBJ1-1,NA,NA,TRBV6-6,TGTGCCAGCAGCCTAGGGGAGGGCACTGAAGCTTTCTTT,CASSLGEGTEAFF
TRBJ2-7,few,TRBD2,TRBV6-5,TGTGCCAGCAGTTCCTCTAGCGGGACCTACGAGCAGTACTTC,CASSSSSGTYEQYF
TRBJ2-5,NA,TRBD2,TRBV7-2,TGTGCCAGCAAGTGGAGCGGGAGGGAGACCCAGTACTTC,CASKWSGRETQYF
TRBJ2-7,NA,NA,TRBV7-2,TGTGCCAGCAGCCCGAGGGGGTATTTGTCCTACGAGCAGTACTTC,CASSPRGYLSYEQYF
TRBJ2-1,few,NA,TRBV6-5,TGTGCCAGCAGTTACTCAGGAGCCCTCATCGGTGAGCAGTTCTTC,CASSYSGALIGEQFF
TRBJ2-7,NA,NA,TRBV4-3,TGCGCCAGCAGCTACGCACTAGTGCCTACCTACGAGCAGTACTTC,CASSYALVPTYEQYF
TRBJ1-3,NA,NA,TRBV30,TGTGCCTGGAGGAGGGTTTCTGGAAACACCATATATTTT,CAWRRVSGNTIYF
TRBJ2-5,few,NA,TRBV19,TGTGCCAGTAATATACAGGGAGGTGGGACCCAGTACTTC,CASNIQGGGTQYF
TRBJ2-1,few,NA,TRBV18,TGTGCCAGCTCACCACTGACAGCGGAGCAGTTCTTC,CASSPLTAEQFF
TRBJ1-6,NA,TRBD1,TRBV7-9,TGTGCCAGCAGCTCGGGGACAGGGTATAATTCACCCCTCCACTTT,CASSSGTGYNSPLHF
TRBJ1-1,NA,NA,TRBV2,TGTGCCAGCAGTCCACGGGAGAACACTGAAGCTTTCTTT,CASSPRENTEAFF
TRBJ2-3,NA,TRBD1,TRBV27,TGTGCCAGCAGTTCCCCCGGGACAGTGGGCACAGATACGCAGTATTTT,CASSSPGTVGTDTQYF
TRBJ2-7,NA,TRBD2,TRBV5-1,TGCGCCAGCAGCGCGGGACTAGCGGGAGGCCCGGGAATTTTC,CASSAGLAGGPGIF